This is a list of T cell receptor beta chains from one sample in a study of T cells in Graves' hyperthyroidism and ophthalmopathy. Each CDR3 protein gets one entry after TCRdb re-called the multiplex PCR reads with MiXCR. The sample consists of about 400,000 distinct CDR3 sequences, more than 13% of them appearing once. Sequenced input: blood. The receptors here all came from a man aged 45-65 years with Graves' ophthalmopathy. Both conserved end residues are part of each CDR3. The D gene is left open where the match is weak. The listing skips clone size in some rows; elsewhere it reads once, few, many or a size class.

>NA|TRBJ2-1|TRBV6-2/TRBV6-3|TRBD2
TGTGCCAGCACCAACCGACTAGCGGGCAATGAGCAGTTCTTC
CASTNRLAGNEQFF
>many|TRBJ2-3|TRBV3-1|NA
TGTGCCAGCAGCCAAGTTCCCGAAGATACGCAGTATTTT
CASSQVPEDTQYF
>few|TRBJ2-2|TRBV11-2|NA
TGTGCCAGCACCTTGTCCGGAGGGGCGGACACCGGGGAGCTGTTTTTT
CASTLSGGADTGELFF
>NA|TRBJ2-3|TRBV6-4|NA
TGTGCCAGCAGTGACTCGATCGGAGTAGATACGCAGTATTTT
CASSDSIGVDTQYF
>NA|TRBJ2-7|TRBV4-1|NA
TGCGCCAGCAGCCAAGCGGGAGCGACCGAGCAGTACTTC
CASSQAGATEQYF
>many|TRBJ2-5|TRBV7-8|NA
TGTGCCAGCAGCTTAGATTATGACAGCGGGTTTGTAGAGACCCAGTACTTC
CASSLDYDSGFVETQYF
>few|TRBJ2-5|TRBV19|NA
TGTGCCAGTAGTATTATATGGTTGGGTCAAGAGACCCAGTACTTC
CASSIIWLGQETQYF
>NA|TRBJ1-2|TRBV28|TRBD1
TGTGCCAGCAGTCCTCTGGACAGGGGAAGCTATGGCTACACCTTC
CASSPLDRGSYGYTF
>many|TRBJ1-2|TRBV5-1|NA
TGCGCCAGCAGACTGGAGTCGCAGGCATTCAAGGCGGGAGGCTACACCTTC
CASRLESQAFKAGGYTF
>many|TRBJ2-7|TRBV6-1|NA
TGTGCCACACGGGGCCTCCCCGGGACTGGATTCTACGAGCAGTACTTC
CATRGLPGTGFYEQYF
>NA|TRBJ2-5|TRBV11-3|TRBD1
TGTGCCAGCAACTTCCGGGACAGAGGGGAGACCCAGTACTTC
CASNFRDRGETQYF
>many|TRBJ2-3|TRBV3-1|NA
TGTGCCAGCAGCCAACAAACGGTAGCGAGGGATACGCAGTATTTT
CASSQQTVARDTQYF
>few|TRBJ1-1|TRBV5-6|NA
TGTGCCAGCAGCTTCCGGGGGGAGTACACTGAAGCTTTCTTT
CASSFRGEYTEAFF
>NA|TRBJ2-3|TRBV3-1|TRBD1
TGTGCCAGCAGCCAAGGGACAGGGGGGGAGGTGTGGAGATATACGCAGTATTTT
CASSQGTGGEVWRYTQYF
>few|TRBJ2-3|TRBV5-6|NA
TGTGCCAGCATGGTAGGAGGGGGCGGCACAGATACGCAGTATTTT
CASMVGGGGTDTQYF